The next 23 T cell receptor beta chains were all read from a single sample in a study of blood T cell repertoires in COVID-19. The data were produced by immunoSEQ multiplex PCR, yet TCRdb's version contains in-frame clones alone and is incomplete. The sample records 250,000 to 350,000 clones, just under 90% being singletons. The sequenced sample consisted of PBMCs or T cells enriched from blood (not recorded which). The receptors originated from a woman aged 50 to 60 who had been exposed to COVID-19.

The chain is built from TRBV3-1 (or the pseudogene TRBV3-2) and TRBJ2-7, with 8 bases fitting TRBD2. The germline gives CDR1 LGHDT, CDR2 YNNKEL (reference sequence). The ends lost 11 bases at V and 6 bases at J; junction bases unmatched: 15. This CDR3 comprises 14 residues. The CDR3 DNA follows: TGTGCCGTCAGACGGGGGGGGCCTTTTGGCGAGCAGTACTTC. Amino acid sequence: CAVRRGGPFGEQYF.

The rearrangement joins TRBV15 to TRBJ1-5; tentatively, D is TRBD1 (5 bases). The CDR3 loop spans 14 amino acids. V gave up 5 bases and J gave up 6 bases, with 14 bases separating them. The germline gives CDR1 LNHNV, CDR2 YYDKDF (reference sequence). The CDR3 protein is CATSLEGPGQPQHF. The DNA of the CDR3 is TGTGCCACCAGCTTGGAGGGGCCGGGTCAGCCCCAGCATTTT.

J is TRBJ1-1 and V is TRBV10-3, with a weak D call TRBD1 (5 bases). This CDR3 comprises 16 residues. Trimming took 4 bases from V and 0 from J, leaving 15 bases between them. From germline, CDR1 is ENHRY and CDR2 SYGVKD. The CDR3 region has the DNA TGTGCCATCAGTGGAGAGAGACTGGACATGAACACTGAAGCTTTCTTT. Its translation is CAISGERLDMNTEAFF.

The rearrangement joins TRBV5-6 to TRBJ2-7; D unresolved. V shed 0 bases and J shed 3 bases, with 7 bases lying between them. CDR1 is SGHDT and CDR2 is YYEEEE in the germline V gene. The CDR3 length is 13 residues. The CDR3 reads CASSLGQVYEQYF. The DNA of the CDR3 is TGTGCCAGCAGCTTGGGGCAAGTCTACGAGCAGTACTTC.

CDR3: CASSISLRGYYEQYF. CDR3 coding DNA: TGTGCCAGTAGTATCTCACTCCGGGGGTACTACGAGCAGTACTTC. V usage is TRBV19 and J usage is TRBJ2-7; D is perhaps TRBD2 (6 bases). With 3 bases removed from V and 3 bases from J, the gap between germline ends came to 15 bases. The CDR3 contains 15 residues. CDR1 is LNHDA, CDR2 SQIVND, per germline (reference sequence).

The CDR3 region is CASSSFSPAGGRTDTQYF. DNA of the CDR3: TGTGCCAGCAGCTCTTTCTCTCCAGCGGGGGGGCGCACAGATACGCAGTATTTT. The chain carries TRBV7-9 and TRBJ2-3; the match to TRBD2 covers 10 bases. The V gene's germline CDR1 is SEHNR and CDR2 FQNEAQ (reference sequence). The CDR3 spans 18 residues. With V trimmed by 4 bases and J by 1 base, 11 bases remained unmatched.

The DNA of the CDR3 is TGTGCCACCAGTGATTTGTCTCCGGCCGGGGACTCTGGGGCCAACGTCCTGACTTTC. Protein product: CATSDLSPAGDSGANVLTF. The rearrangement links TRBV24-1 to TRBJ2-6, with a tentative D call TRBD2 (5 bases). Per germline, CDR1 KGHDR and CDR2 SFDVKD. V was clipped by 0 bases and J by 0 bases, with 14 bases between them. The CDR3 runs 19 residues.

The J gene is TRBJ2-7, the V gene TRBV19, with TRBD1 matching over 8 bases. Germline assignment: CDR1 LNHDA and CDR2 SQIVND (reference sequence). V was clipped by 1 base and J by 3 bases; unmatched bases: 5. The CDR3 runs to 15 residues. The CDR3 spells CASSIVGTGLYEQYF. For the CDR3, the DNA is TGTGCCAGTAGTATAGTAGGGACAGGCCTCTACGAGCAGTACTTC.

V is TRBV28 and J is TRBJ2-3; D is uncertain. This CDR3 is 14 amino acids long. Trimming shortened V by 2 bases and J by 2 bases, and 8 bases separated the two germline ends. Germline V gives CDR1 MDHEN, CDR2 SYDVKM. The CDR3 nucleotides read TGTGCCAGCAGTTTACTCGGTACCACAGATACGCAGTATTTT. Translated, it gives CASSLLGTTDTQYF.

The genes are TRBV27 and TRBJ1-1; D may be TRBD1 (6 bases). The CDR3 extends over 14 amino acids. The V end lost 8 bases, the J end lost 5 bases, and 18 bases lay between the germline ends. Germline assignment: CDR1 MNHEY and CDR2 SMNVEV (reference sequence). CDR3 sequence reads: CASGERGALTEAFF. CDR3 DNA: TGTGCCAGCGGAGAGCGGGGGGCCTTAACTGAAGCTTTCTTT.

This rearrangement joins TRBV6-2 or TRBV6-3 to TRBJ1-2, with 9 bases identical to TRBD1. Germline values: CDR1 MNHEY, CDR2 SVGEGT. V dropped 5 bases and J dropped 4; count of bases not matched to a gene: 8. This CDR3 spans 15 amino acids. The CDR3 is CASSPTGTGFYGYTF. The CDR3 DNA reads as TGTGCCAGCAGTCCCACCGGGACAGGGTTCTATGGCTACACCTTC.

In nucleotides, the CDR3 is TGTGCCAGCAGTCCCGCAGGGGGCGGTGGTGGCTACACCTTC. This translates into CASSPAGGGGGYTF. J is TRBJ1-2 and V is TRBV28; TRBD1 matches 8 bases. The CDR3 consists of 14 residues. Germline V gene sequence: CDR1 MDHEN, CDR2 SYDVKM. Losses at the gene ends were 5 bases for V and 7 bases for J; bases not matched to a gene: 9.

CDR3 DNA sequence: TGTGCCAGCCGTGGACAGTTGAACACTGAAGCTTTCTTT. Residues: CASRGQLNTEAFF. J is TRBJ1-1 and V is TRBV28; a possible D gene is TRBD1 (6 bases). There are 13 residues in the CDR3. With 8 bases removed from V and 0 bases from J, the gap between germline ends came to 10 bases. Germline V CDR1 and CDR2: MDHEN, SYDVKM.

The DNA of the CDR3 is TGTGCCACCCGGGTCGTTAGCTATTACGAGCAGTACTTC. Protein sequence: CATRVVSYYEQYF. The chain is built from TRBV6-5 and TRBJ2-7; D call uncertain. CDR1 MNHEY and CDR2 SVGAGI come from the germline V gene. The CDR3 contains 13 residues. V was pared by 10 bases and J by 4 bases, with 17 bases between.

The chain uses TRBV3-1 (or the pseudogene TRBV3-2) and TRBJ2-7; 12 bases are a match to TRBD2. The J segment lost 3 bases and the V segment lost 1 base, leaving 1 base of the junction unmatched. CDR3 length equals 15 residues. Germline V gene data show CDR1 as LGHDT and CDR2 as YNNKEL (reference sequence). CDR3 residues: CASSQGTSGVYEQYF. Written as DNA, the CDR3 is TGTGCCAGCAGCCAAGGGACTAGCGGGGTCTACGAGCAGTACTTC.

V usage is TRBV11-3 and J usage is TRBJ2-3, with D maybe TRBD2 (6 bases). Germline CDR1 reads SGHNT; CDR2 reads YENEEA. Trimming stripped 5 bases from V and 2 bases from J, with 14 bases between. The CDR3 loop spans 15 amino acids. The CDR3 loop reads CASSEGRGITDTQYF. The CDR3 DNA reads TGTGCCAGCAGCGAAGGGCGGGGTATCACAGATACGCAGTATTTT.

This chain joins TRBV5-6 and TRBJ2-5, with 8 bases lining up with TRBD2. The V gene's germline CDR1 is SGHDT and CDR2 YYEEEE. The CDR3 is made up of 14 amino acids. Germline trimming cut 4 bases from V and 4 bases from J; bases unmatched to any gene: 6. Here the CDR3 reads CASSSGTSGETQYF. The CDR3 DNA reads as TGTGCCAGCAGCAGCGGTACTAGCGGAGAGACCCAGTACTTC.

V gene TRBV5-1 combines with J gene TRBJ2-3; TRBD2 aligns across 9 bases. Germline V gene sequence: CDR1 SGHRS, CDR2 YFSETQ. V was clipped by 4 bases and J by 0 bases; unmatched bases: 12. This CDR3 is 18 amino acids long. CDR3 region: CASSPTKASGTSTDTQYF. DNA for the CDR3: TGCGCCAGCAGCCCCACGAAGGCTAGCGGGACTAGCACAGATACGCAGTATTTT.

The rearrangement joins TRBV10-3 to TRBJ1-2; TRBD1 might be the D (6 bases). V was cut by 3 bases and J by 10 bases, with 15 bases left in between. The CDR3 sequence is 13 residues long. Germline CDR1 ENHRY, CDR2 SYGVKD. CDR3 bases: TGTGCCATCAGTGAATCGGACAGCTTGAACTACACCTTC. Translated, it gives CAISESDSLNYTF.

V usage is TRBV5-6 and J usage is TRBJ2-5; perhaps TRBD2 as D (6 bases). CDR3 size: 15 residues. Trimming pared 3 bases from V and 1 base from J, leaving 13 bases between. Per the germline V gene, CDR1 is SGHDT and CDR2 is YYEEEE. The CDR3 sequence is CASSSDGGFQETQYF. In DNA, the CDR3 is TGTGCCAGCAGCTCGGATGGGGGGTTCCAAGAGACCCAGTACTTC.

The J gene is TRBJ1-1, the V gene TRBV5-1, with 8 bases fitting TRBD1. V trimming: 4 bases; J trimming: 1 base; junction bases outside the gene matches: 15. Germline loops: CDR1 SGHRS, CDR2 YFSETQ. This CDR3 has 18 residues. CDR3 DNA: TGCGCCAGCAGCACACCGGGACAGGAGAATAAAAAGAACACTGAAGCTTTCTTT. This gives the protein CASSTPGQENKKNTEAFF.

The rearrangement links TRBV11-2 to TRBJ1-1, with no clear D. Trimming removed 5 bases from V and 2 bases from J, with 15 bases in between. Germline values: CDR1 SGHAT, CDR2 FQNNGV. CDR3 length: 15 residues. CDR3 nucleotides: TGTGCCAGCAGCCTCGGCCCGGAGGACAACACTGAAGCTTTCTTT. Translated: CASSLGPEDNTEAFF.

The CDR3 loop is CASSFSQGAGETQYF. The CDR3, as DNA: TGCGCCAGCAGCTTTTCCCAGGGGGCGGGAGAGACCCAGTACTTC. The gene calls are TRBV5-1 and TRBJ2-5, with 8 positions matching TRBD1. Per germline, CDR1 SGHRS and CDR2 YFSETQ. V lost 2 bases and J lost 4; bases outside the gene matches: 7. The length of the CDR3 is 15 residues.